The rows below give T cell receptor beta chains drawn from one sample of a study of monozygotic twins with inflammatory bowel disease. Each CDR3 protein gets one entry in TCRdb, which reprocessed the 5' RACE reads and gives no DNA. Its table lists approximately 380,000 distinct CDR3 sequences. The sequencing sample was made of blood. Receptor source: a human donor with ulcerative colitis or Crohn's disease, or a healthy co-twin of an affected twin (not recorded which). Each CDR3 is given with its conserved first and last residue. Fields, in order: J gene, V gene, CDR3 protein.

TRBJ1-1,TRBV18,CASSPPANTEAFF
TRBJ1-1,TRBV5-1,CASGPSAGNTEAFF
TRBJ2-1,TRBV28,CASSLMGEDEQFF
TRBJ2-1,TRBV5-6,CASSLSQGRTHEQFF
TRBJ1-2,TRBV7-8,CASSSTSGFGYTF
TRBJ1-1,TRBV9,CASSSRGDRGPVKDTEAFF
TRBJ2-5,TRBV12-3/TRBV12-4,CASSNVLAGWETQYF
TRBJ2-1,TRBV14,CASSFQTYNEQFF
TRBJ2-5,TRBV10-3,CAIRSSSGEETQYF
TRBJ2-1,TRBV6-6,CASSYPRQGNEQFF
TRBJ2-2,TRBV11-2,CASSLTGTGGARGTGELFF
TRBJ2-1,TRBV7-9,CASSLGQGLYNEQFF
TRBJ1-2,TRBV20-1,CSASLRRDRGSDYGYTF
TRBJ1-2,TRBV27,CASSLGPAGNYGYTF
TRBJ2-3,TRBV2,CASTVAASTDTQYF
TRBJ2-2,TRBV5-4,CASSLDLLTDGELFF
TRBJ2-5,TRBV7-2,CASSLGLAQETQYF
TRBJ2-2,TRBV7-8,CASSSYQDFTGELFF
TRBJ2-1,TRBV4-3,CASSQGGTASWNEQFF
TRBJ1-5,TRBV5-8,CASSLEGAGDQPQHF
TRBJ2-7,TRBV29-1,CSVAFPTSPGIEQYF
TRBJ1-1,TRBV12-3/TRBV12-4,CASWVWAGKNTEAFF
TRBJ2-7,TRBV6-2/TRBV6-3,CASTPGQAPTYEQYF
TRBJ1-1,TRBV20-1,CSARDHPGRVGGTEAFF
TRBJ2-3,TRBV28,CASSQTGGVDTQYF
TRBJ2-1,TRBV4-3,CASSPGQGAFNEQFF
TRBJ2-1,TRBV5-1,CASRVAGGNSYNEQFF
TRBJ2-7,TRBV29-1,CSVKEGLGEQYF
TRBJ2-7,TRBV5-4,CASSPGQGNSYEQYF
TRBJ2-6,TRBV10-3,CAISDLAGTGGFSGANVLTF
TRBJ1-2,TRBV6-1,CASSPKIGTEKNYGYTF
TRBJ2-2,TRBV7-9,CASSLLTGELFF
TRBJ2-7,TRBV6-1,CASSHRGDRRYEQYF
TRBJ2-7,TRBV7-3,CASSPGGRGYEQYF
TRBJ2-6,TRBV5-5,CASSLGQVKSSGANVLTF
TRBJ2-1,TRBV5-5,CASSLAASGGYEQFF
TRBJ2-3,TRBV12-3/TRBV12-4,CASSLARDRRYF